These 8 T cell receptor beta chains originate from one sample sequenced in a study of memory CD4+ T cells and cytomegalovirus serostatus. The sort gate was single viable CD3+CD4+CD8-CD45RO+ cells for memory CD4+ T cells. Clones were read by immunoSEQ multiplex PCR, and TCRdb kept only the in-frame ones, dropping some. The sample has 40,000 or so clones, roughly 78% seen once. Sequencing was performed on memory CD4+ T cells from blood. Receptor source: an adult in good health and CMV-seronegative.

The chain carries TRBV6-1 and TRBJ1-2, with TRBD1 matching 8 bases. V lost 6 bases, J lost 3 bases, and 6 bases stayed unmatched. The CDR3 sequence is 14 residues long. CDR1 and CDR2 (germline): MNHNS, SASEGT. CDR3 amino acids: CASRDYRGDYGYTF. The CDR3 coding sequence is TGTGCCAGCAGAGACTACAGGGGGGACTATGGCTACACCTTC.

V and J are TRBV2 and TRBJ1-4; perhaps TRBD1 as D (5 bases). The length of the CDR3 is 13 residues. In germline, CDR1 is SNHLY, CDR2 FYNNEI. The V gene lost 8 bases and the J gene lost 4 bases, with 11 bases spanning the gap. The CDR3 spells CASHQGINEKLFF. DNA of the CDR3: TGTGCCAGCCACCAGGGTATTAATGAAAAACTGTTTTTT.

This clone was seen only once. The same CDR3 can be traced to other DNA sequences in this sample. CDR3 in amino acids: CAWSRGQGGYGYTF. DNA of the CDR3: TGTGCCTGGAGTCGCGGACAGGGGGGATATGGCTACACCTTC. The chain has TRBV30 and TRBJ1-2, with 10 positions matching TRBD1. This CDR3 has 14 amino acids. The germline V gene encodes CDR1 GTSNPN and CDR2 SVGIG (reference sequence). The ends lost 2 bases at V and 5 bases at J; junction bases unmatched: 5.

The V and J genes are TRBV11-2 and TRBJ2-2, with 13 bases that match TRBD2. Germline CDR1 is SGHAT and CDR2 is FQNNGV. V shed 5 bases, J shed 7 bases, and the junction held 4 bases outside the gene matches. There are 15 residues in the CDR3. Written as DNA, the CDR3 is TGTGCCAGCAGCCGCACTAGCGGGGGGGTCGGGGAGCTGTTTTTT. Encoded protein: CASSRTSGGVGELFF.

This rearrangement joins TRBV27 to TRBJ1-2; 8 bases map to TRBD1. Germline-derived CDR1 and CDR2 are MNHEY and SMNVEV (reference sequence). With 4 bases clipped from V and 7 bases from J, the junction kept 11 bases outside the gene matches. The CDR3 contains 15 residues. The CDR3 spells CASSSSDRGNRGYTF. In nucleotides, the CDR3 is TGTGCCAGCAGTTCCAGCGACAGGGGTAATCGTGGCTACACCTTC.

This clone was picked up one time. The V call is TRBV4-2, the J call TRBJ1-6; no clear D. With 0 bases removed from V and 10 bases from J, the gap between germline ends came to 13 bases. This CDR3 contains 15 residues. Per the germline V gene, CDR1 is LGHNA and CDR2 is YNFKEQ. The CDR3 nucleotides read TGTGCCAGCAGCCAAGATGGGAAGAGAGACTCACCCCTCCACTTT. It specifies CASSQDGKRDSPLHF.

This clone was recorded only once. V gene TRBV5-6 combines with J gene TRBJ1-1; 7 bases line up with TRBD1. The ends lost 2 bases at V and 1 base at J; junction bases unmatched: 5. Looked up from germline, CDR1 is SGHDT and CDR2 is YYEEEE. The CDR3 loop spans 15 amino acids. CDR3 region: CASSFSTGKNTEAFF. CDR3 DNA sequence: TGTGCCAGCAGCTTTTCGACAGGGAAGAACACTGAAGCTTTCTTT.

The chain has TRBV19 and TRBJ2-5; 9 bases align to TRBD1. CDR3 length equals 14 residues. Germline V gives CDR1 LNHDA, CDR2 SQIVND (reference sequence). V gave up 5 bases and J gave up 5 bases; unmatched junction bases: 6. The CDR3 protein is CASSPTGGVETQYF. Here the CDR3 DNA reads TGTGCCAGTAGTCCTACAGGGGGCGTTGAGACCCAGTACTTC.